These 9 T cell receptor beta chains came from one sample sequenced in a study of graft-versus-host responses after intestinal transplantation. TCRdb's copy holds only in-frame clones and misses some; the assay was immunoSEQ multiplex PCR. The data contain 50,000 or so clones, 90% to 95% of them singletons. Sequencing used PBMCs, obtained approximately 740 days after a first intestinal transplant, on the day of a second. The receptors were gathered from a human patient who received an intestinal transplant, so some T cells may come from the graft donor.

The V call is TRBV5-4, the J call TRBJ1-5, with D perhaps TRBD1 (6 bases). Germline V CDR1 and CDR2: SGHNT, YYREEE (reference sequence). The CDR3 runs 14 residues. V was shortened by 0 bases and J by 3 bases, with 7 bases between the two germline ends. The CDR3 DNA is TGTGCCAGCAGCTTGGCAGGGGCCAATCAGCCCCAGCATTTT. Translating gives CASSLAGANQPQHF.

V is TRBV7-9 and J is TRBJ1-2; D might be TRBD1 (6 bases). V was trimmed by 5 bases and J by 3 bases, leaving 22 bases between them. Germline V gene lookup returns CDR1 SEHNR and CDR2 FQNEAQ (reference sequence). CDR3 length equals 17 residues. CDR3 amino acids: CASSPSRSRGADYGYTF. CDR3 nucleotide sequence: TGTGCCAGCAGCCCTTCTAGGAGCCGGGGGGCGGACTATGGCTACACCTTC.

The genes are TRBV5-4 and TRBJ1-2, with a tentative D call TRBD1 (6 bases). There are 14 residues in the CDR3. Looked up from germline, CDR1 is SGHNT and CDR2 is YYREEE (reference sequence). The V gene lost 2 bases and the J gene lost 2 bases, with 10 bases spanning the gap. The CDR3 bases are TGTGCCAGCAGCTTAGCGGGGGCGAACTATGGCTACACCTTC. It encodes CASSLAGANYGYTF.

With respect to this clone: At one end the junction does not follow the germline gene, possibly because of a read error. V is TRBV7-3 and J is TRBJ2-7; the D is unclear. CDR1 SGHTA and CDR2 FQGTGA come from the germline V gene. CDR3 length: 12 amino acids. CDR3 sequence reads: CASSLKLWASNF. The CDR3 nucleotides read TGTGCCAGCAGCTTAAAGCTCTGGGCATCAAACTTC.

V gene TRBV5-1 combines with J gene TRBJ2-2, with TRBD2 matching 7 bases. V dropped 0 bases and J dropped 4; count of bases not matched to a gene: 3. The length of the CDR3 is 15 residues. Looked up from germline, CDR1 is SGHRS and CDR2 is YFSETQ. The CDR3 bases are TGCGCCAGCAGCTTGGAGCGGGATGGCACCGGGGAGCTGTTTTTT. Its protein product is CASSLERDGTGELFF.

This CDR3 is CASSMGPTANYGYTF. The CDR3 DNA follows: TGTGCCAGTAGTATGGGACCGACAGCTAACTATGGCTACACCTTC. The chain combines TRBV19 with TRBJ1-2, with D perhaps matching TRBD1 (5 bases). The CDR3 runs 15 residues. V lost 3 bases, J lost 0 bases, and 11 bases lay in between. Germline CDR1 is LNHDA and CDR2 is SQIVND (reference sequence).

The V and J genes are TRBV6-6 and TRBJ2-7; no reliable D call. Germline V gene data show CDR1 as MNHNY and CDR2 as SVGAGI (reference sequence). Trimming stripped 3 bases from V and 3 bases from J, with 3 bases between. The CDR3 covers 11 residues. CDR3 sequence reads: CASSYVYEQYF. CDR3 DNA sequence: TGTGCCAGCAGTTATGTCTACGAGCAGTACTTC.

The chain has TRBV9 and TRBJ2-5, with D unresolved. This CDR3 region has 16 residues. Germline V gene data show CDR1 as SGDLS and CDR2 as YYNGEE. The germline V and J ends were trimmed by 0 bases and 5 bases, with 17 bases remaining between them. This chain's CDR3 is CASSVAGWRTEETQYF. The CDR3 DNA reads TGTGCCAGCAGCGTAGCTGGCTGGCGGACCGAGGAGACCCAGTACTTC.

This rearrangement joins TRBV4-2 to TRBJ1-3; TRBD1 might be the D (5 bases). CDR1 and CDR2 (germline): LGHNA, YNFKEQ. Trimming removed 0 bases at V and 4 bases at J, with 13 bases between. The CDR3 has 16 residues. CDR3: CASSQDGAGTGNTIYF. CDR3 sequence (DNA): TGTGCCAGCAGCCAAGACGGCGCAGGGACCGGAAACACCATATATTTT.